This T cell receptor (beta chain) was recovered during a study of blood T cell repertoires in COVID-19. Study-wide context: T cells, B-cell-depleted T cells, or PBMCs provided the cDNA or gDNA that served as material.

The CDR3 runs to 13 residues. CDR1 is MGHRA, CDR2 YSYEKL, per germline. The ends lost 6 bases at V and 11 bases at J; junction bases unmatched: 11. Per the original methods: Amplification from reference gene primers served as the basis for estimated nucleated cell counts. Data came from immunoSEQ multiplex PCR; TCRdb stores just in-frame clones and leaves some out. That table furnishes V, J and clone size, whereas the DNA furnished D and trimming. The sample includes over 55,000 clones, about 82% seen only once; the top ten take 3.5% to 4%. Participants' own reports of clinical history determined their cohort assignment.

The sample taken for sequencing was PBMCs or T cells enriched from blood (not recorded which). The receptor comes from a woman in her forties with acute COVID-19. The rearrangement uses TRBV4-1 and TRBJ1-1; 8 bases are a match to TRBD1. In DNA form, the CDR3 reads TGCGCCAGCAGAAACCTGGACAGGGTCAGGGCTTTCTTT. This codes for CASRNLDRVRAFF.